The 10 T cell receptor beta chains below come from one sample, sequenced in a study of blood T cell repertoires in COVID-19. Libraries were prepared by immunoSEQ multiplex PCR; TCRdb keeps only in-frame clonotypes and omits some of them. The repertoire holds approximately 300,000 clones, with approximately 90% as singletons. The sequencing input was peripheral blood. These receptors all stem from a woman aged 45-65 years with COVID-19, enrolled during active disease.

The gene calls are TRBV5-5 and TRBJ2-5; a possible D gene is TRBD1 (6 bases). V was trimmed by 0 bases and J by 4 bases, leaving 10 bases between them. This CDR3 spans 14 amino acids. Germline CDR1 SGHKS, CDR2 YYEKEE (reference sequence). This CDR3 reads CASSLVTGGETQYF. Written as DNA, the CDR3 is TGTGCCAGCAGCTTGGTGACAGGCGGAGAGACCCAGTACTTC.

The chain combines TRBV4-3 with TRBJ1-5, with 9 nucleotides matching TRBD1. With 0 bases clipped from V and 7 bases from J, the junction kept 4 bases outside the gene matches. CDR1 is LGHNA, CDR2 YSLEER, per germline. There are 15 residues in the CDR3. The DNA of the CDR3 is TGCGCCAGCAGCCAAGATGGACAGGGGAGCCAGCCCCAGCATTTT. This translates into CASSQDGQGSQPQHF.

The chain uses TRBV9 and TRBJ2-1; 13 positions agree with TRBD2. The V and J ends lost 3 bases and 7 bases, in that order; junction bases with no gene match: 10. CDR1 and CDR2 from the germline V gene are SGDLS and YYNGEE. The CDR3 contains 17 residues. In DNA form, the CDR3 reads TGTGCCAGCAGCGCTCGGGGACTAGCGGGGAGAGCGAATGAGCAGTTCTTC. This sequence encodes CASSARGLAGRANEQFF.

The count of this clone is one. V gene TRBV6-5 combines with J gene TRBJ2-7; D might be TRBD1 (6 bases). The CDR3 runs to 13 residues. Germline CDR1 MNHEY, CDR2 SVGAGI. Trimming took 6 bases from V and 3 from J, leaving 12 bases between them. CDR3 amino acids: CASRRQVGYEQYF. The DNA of the CDR3 is TGTGCCAGCAGGAGACAGGTGGGCTACGAGCAGTACTTC.

This chain uses TRBV6-5 with TRBJ2-1; 8 bases are a match to TRBD2. The CDR3 contains 14 residues. The V and J ends lost 8 bases and 5 bases, in that order; junction bases with no gene match: 8. Germline CDR1 MNHEY, CDR2 SVGAGI. The CDR3 DNA is TGTGCCAGCGGGGGACGGGAGGGGAACAATGAGCAGTTCTTC. It is translated as CASGGREGNNEQFF.

This chain connects TRBV2 to TRBJ2-3; 7 bases fit TRBD2. CDR3 length: 14 amino acids. The trim removed 6 bases at V and 4 bases at J, leaving 7 bases unmatched. Germline CDR1 is SNHLY and CDR2 is FYNNEI. The CDR3 spells CASRDGLVPDTQYF. CDR3 in DNA: TGTGCCAGCAGAGACGGACTAGTCCCAGATACGCAGTATTTT.

The rearrangement uses TRBV7-2 and TRBJ2-2; the D gene is possibly TRBD2 (6 bases). Trimming stripped 2 bases from V and 6 bases from J, with 22 bases between. The length of the CDR3 is 18 residues. Germline lookup yields CDR1 SGHTA and CDR2 FQGNSA. The CDR3 loop is CASSLLGGVSPGAGELFF. The CDR3 nucleotides read TGTGCCAGCAGCTTATTGGGGGGAGTGTCCCCTGGGGCCGGGGAGCTGTTTTTT.

This chain joins TRBV25-1 and TRBJ1-6; D is unresolved. The V end was cut by 4 bases, the J end by 7 bases, with 20 bases between. Germline CDR1 and CDR2: MGHDK and SYGVNS. CDR3 size: 17 residues. CDR3 nucleotides: TGTGCCAGCAGTGGATACGTTAGGAGCCGAGTCAATTCACCCCTCCACTTT. This encodes CASSGYVRSRVNSPLHF.

This chain links TRBV27 with TRBJ1-1; TRBD1 matches 7 bases. Germline CDR1 and CDR2: MNHEY and SMNVEV (reference sequence). The CDR3 is made up of 15 amino acids. Germline trimming cut 4 bases from V and 3 bases from J; bases unmatched to any gene: 8. Written as DNA, the CDR3 is TGTGCCAGCAGTTCCCAAGACAGGGCGCACACTGAAGCTTTCTTT. Amino acid sequence: CASSSQDRAHTEAFF.

The count of this clone is one. V gene TRBV4-1 combines with J gene TRBJ2-7; perhaps TRBD1 as D (6 bases). This CDR3 is built from 14 residues. V dropped 3 bases and J dropped 0 bases, with 9 bases sitting between them. Germline loops: CDR1 MGHRA, CDR2 YSYEKL. CDR3 coding DNA: TGCGCCAGCAGCCAGGGACAAAGCTCCTACGAGCAGTACTTC. Its protein is CASSQGQSSYEQYF.